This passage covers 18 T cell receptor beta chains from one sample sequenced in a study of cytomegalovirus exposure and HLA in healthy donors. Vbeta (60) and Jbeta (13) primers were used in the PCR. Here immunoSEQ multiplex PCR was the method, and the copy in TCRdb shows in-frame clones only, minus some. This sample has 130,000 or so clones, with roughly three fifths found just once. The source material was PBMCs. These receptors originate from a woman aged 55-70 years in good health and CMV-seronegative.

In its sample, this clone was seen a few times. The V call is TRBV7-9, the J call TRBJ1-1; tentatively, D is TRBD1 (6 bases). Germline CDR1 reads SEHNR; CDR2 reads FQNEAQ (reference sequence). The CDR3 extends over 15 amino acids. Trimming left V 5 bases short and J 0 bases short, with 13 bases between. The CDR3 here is CASSGNRALNTEAFF. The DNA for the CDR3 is TGTGCCAGCAGCGGAAACAGGGCATTGAACACTGAAGCTTTCTTT. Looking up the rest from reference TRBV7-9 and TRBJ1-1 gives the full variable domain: DTGVSQNPRHKITKRGQNVTFRCDPISEHNRLYWYRQTLGQGPEFLTYFQNEAQLEKSRLLSDRFSAERPKGSFSTLEIQRTEQGDSAMYLCASSGNRALNTEAFFGQGTRLTVV.

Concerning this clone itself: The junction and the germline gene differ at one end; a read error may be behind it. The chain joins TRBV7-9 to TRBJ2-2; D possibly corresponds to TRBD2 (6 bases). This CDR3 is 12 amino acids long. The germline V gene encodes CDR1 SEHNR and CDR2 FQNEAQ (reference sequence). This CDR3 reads CSSSSREVLLFF. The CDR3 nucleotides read TGTTCCAGCAGCTCCAGGGAGGTCCTGCTGTTTTTT.

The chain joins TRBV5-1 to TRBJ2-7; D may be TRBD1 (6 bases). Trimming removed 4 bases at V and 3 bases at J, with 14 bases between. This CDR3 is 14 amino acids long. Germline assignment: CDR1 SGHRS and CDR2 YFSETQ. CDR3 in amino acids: CASSLGHDLYEQYF. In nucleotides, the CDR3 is TGCGCCAGCAGCCTGGGACATGATCTCTACGAGCAGTACTTC.

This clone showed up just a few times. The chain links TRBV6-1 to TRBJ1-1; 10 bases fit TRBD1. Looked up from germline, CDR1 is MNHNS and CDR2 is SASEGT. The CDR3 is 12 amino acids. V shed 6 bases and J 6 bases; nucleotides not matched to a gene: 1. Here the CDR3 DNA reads TGTGCCAGCAGCGGGACAGGGGCTGAAGCTTTCTTT. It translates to CASSGTGAEAFF.

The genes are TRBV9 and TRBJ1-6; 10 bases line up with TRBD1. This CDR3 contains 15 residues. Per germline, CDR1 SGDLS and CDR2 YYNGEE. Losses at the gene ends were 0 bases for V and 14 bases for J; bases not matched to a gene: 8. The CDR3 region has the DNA TGTGCCAGCAGCGTAGGGGAGGGGACAGGGGAAACCCTCCACTTT. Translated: CASSVGEGTGETLHF.

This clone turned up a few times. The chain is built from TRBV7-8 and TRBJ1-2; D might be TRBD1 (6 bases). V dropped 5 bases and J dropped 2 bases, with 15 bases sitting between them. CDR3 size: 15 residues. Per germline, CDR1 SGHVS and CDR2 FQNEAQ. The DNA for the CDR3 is TGTGCCAGCAGCGCCTACAGGGTAGGAAACTATGGCTACACCTTC. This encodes CASSAYRVGNYGYTF.

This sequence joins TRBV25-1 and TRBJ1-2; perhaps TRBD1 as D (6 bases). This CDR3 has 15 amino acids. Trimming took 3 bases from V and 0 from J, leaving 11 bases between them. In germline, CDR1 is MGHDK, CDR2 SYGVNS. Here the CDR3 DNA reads TGTGCCAGCAGTGAGGGACACCTTTCTAACTATGGCTACACCTTC. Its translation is CASSEGHLSNYGYTF.

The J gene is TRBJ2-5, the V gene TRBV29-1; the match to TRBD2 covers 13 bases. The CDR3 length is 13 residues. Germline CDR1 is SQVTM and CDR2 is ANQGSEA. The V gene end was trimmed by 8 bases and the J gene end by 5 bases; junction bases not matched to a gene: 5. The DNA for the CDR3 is TGCAGCTCCGGGACTAGCGGGACGGAGACCCAGTACTTC. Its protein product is CSSGTSGTETQYF.

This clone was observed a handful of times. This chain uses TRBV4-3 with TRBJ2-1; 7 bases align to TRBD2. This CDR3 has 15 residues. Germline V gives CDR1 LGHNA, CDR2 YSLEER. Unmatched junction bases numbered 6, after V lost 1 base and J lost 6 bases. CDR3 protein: CASSQVAGVGNEQFF. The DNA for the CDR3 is TGCGCCAGCAGCCAAGTCGCGGGAGTAGGCAATGAGCAGTTCTTC.

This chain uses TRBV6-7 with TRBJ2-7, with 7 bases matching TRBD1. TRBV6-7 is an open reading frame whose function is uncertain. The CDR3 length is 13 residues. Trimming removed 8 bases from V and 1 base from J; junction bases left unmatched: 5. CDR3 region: CASGPGQSYEQYF. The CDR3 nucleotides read TGTGCCAGCGGTCCGGGACAGTCCTACGAGCAGTACTTC.

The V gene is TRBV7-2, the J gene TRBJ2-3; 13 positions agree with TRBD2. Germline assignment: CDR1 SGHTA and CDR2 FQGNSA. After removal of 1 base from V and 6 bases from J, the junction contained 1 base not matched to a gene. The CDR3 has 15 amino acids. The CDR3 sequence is CASSLVTSGRDTQYF. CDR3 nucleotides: TGTGCCAGCAGCTTAGTGACTAGCGGGAGGGATACGCAGTATTTT.

CDR3 nucleotides: TGTGCCAGCAGAGGAAGGCAGGGGAGAGATGAGCAGTTCTTC. Protein product: CASRGRQGRDEQFF. This chain links TRBV11-2 with TRBJ2-1; maybe TRBD1 (6 bases). V lost 6 bases and J 8 bases, leaving 17 bases between the germline ends. CDR3 length equals 14 residues. Germline CDR1 reads SGHAT; CDR2 reads FQNNGV.

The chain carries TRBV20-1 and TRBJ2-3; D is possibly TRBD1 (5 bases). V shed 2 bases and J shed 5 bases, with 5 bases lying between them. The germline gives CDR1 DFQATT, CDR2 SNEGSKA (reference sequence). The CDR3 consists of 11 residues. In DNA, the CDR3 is TGCAGTGCTAGACAGGGAGATACGCAGTATTTT. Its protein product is CSARQGDTQYF.

The CDR3 loop reads CASSLRQNSNQPQHF. CDR3 DNA: TGTGCCAGCAGTCTACGACAGAATAGCAATCAGCCCCAGCATTTT. The V gene is TRBV6-5, the J gene TRBJ1-5; tentative D call: TRBD1 (5 bases). The CDR3 length is 15 residues. Per the germline V gene, CDR1 is MNHEY and CDR2 is SVGAGI. The V gene lost 5 bases and the J gene lost 0 bases, with 11 bases spanning the gap.

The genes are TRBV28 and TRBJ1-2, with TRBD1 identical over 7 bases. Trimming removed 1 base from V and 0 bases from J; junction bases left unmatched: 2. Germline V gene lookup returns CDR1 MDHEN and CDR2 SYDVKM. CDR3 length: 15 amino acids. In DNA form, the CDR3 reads TGTGCCAGCAGTTTATTCGACAGGGCTAACTATGGCTACACCTTC. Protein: CASSLFDRANYGYTF.

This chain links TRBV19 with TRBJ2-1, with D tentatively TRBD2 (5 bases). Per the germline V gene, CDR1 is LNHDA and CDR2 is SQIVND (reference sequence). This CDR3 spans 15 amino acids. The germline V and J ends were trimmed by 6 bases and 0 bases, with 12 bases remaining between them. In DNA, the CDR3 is TGTGCCAGTAGCCCCAGACTATCCTCCTACAATGAGCAGTTCTTC. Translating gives CASSPRLSSYNEQFF.

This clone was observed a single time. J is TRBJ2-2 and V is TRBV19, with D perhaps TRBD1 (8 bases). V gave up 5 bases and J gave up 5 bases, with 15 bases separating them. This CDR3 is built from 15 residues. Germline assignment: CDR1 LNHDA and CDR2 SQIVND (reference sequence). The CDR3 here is CASSLYRGGTGELFF. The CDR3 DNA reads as TGTGCCAGTAGTCTCTACAGGGGGGGGACCGGGGAGCTGTTTTTT.

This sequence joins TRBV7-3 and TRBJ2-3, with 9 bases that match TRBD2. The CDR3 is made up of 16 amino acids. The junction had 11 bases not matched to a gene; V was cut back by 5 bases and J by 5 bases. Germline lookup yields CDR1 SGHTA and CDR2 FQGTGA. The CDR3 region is CASSPTGGRGLDTQYF. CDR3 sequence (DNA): TGTGCCAGCAGCCCTACTGGCGGGAGGGGCTTAGATACGCAGTATTTT.